This T cell receptor (beta chain) came from a study of cytomegalovirus exposure and HLA in healthy donors. Study results and limitations: Most subjects had HLA-A and HLA-B alleles reportedly predicted accurately by TCR beta sequences.

To note about this clone: Its antigen is still unknown. At one end, the junction sequence differs from germline, possibly due to a read error.

PCR employed 60 Vbeta and 13 Jbeta primers. In the study's own analysis: Counted up in a later analysis, unique TCR beta chains came to approximately 77 million, with around 10 million shared. TCRdb's copy holds only in-frame clones and misses some; the assay was immunoSEQ multiplex PCR. That table furnishes V, J and clone size, whereas the DNA furnished D and trimming. This table holds 170,000 or so clones, roughly 80% found once. CDR1 is SGHRS and CDR2 is YFSETQ in the germline V gene. The CDR3 is 15 residues long. Sequencing was performed on PBMCs. The receptor's source is a boy aged 5-17 years in good health and CMV-seronegative. This sequence joins TRBV5-1 and TRBJ1-5; 7 bases fit TRBD1. CDR3 protein: CASSLSGGSDQPQHF. CDR3 nucleotides: TGCGCCAGCAGCTTGTCAGGGGGTAGCGATCAGCCCCAGCATTTT.